One and the same sample provided the 10 T cell receptor beta chains below, sequenced in a study of tumor and adjacent non-tumor tissue in lung cancer. RNA was extracted from bulk tissue without any cell sorting. Distant lung tissue was collected more than 3 cm away from the tumor edge. A modified ARM-PCR protocol with three rounds of nested PCR amplified TCRbeta. MiXCR, applied by TCRdb to the multiplex PCR reads, yields one record per CDR3 protein. The sample holds 98,000 or so distinct CDR3 sequences, 80% seen once. The sample taken for sequencing was distant non-tumor lung tissue. These TCRs come from a man between 60 and 75 years old with small cell lung cancer.

The chain combines TRBV6-6 with TRBJ1-4; D is unclear. The CDR3 sequence is 15 residues long. In germline, CDR1 is MNHNY, CDR2 SVGAGI (reference sequence). Trimming took 5 bases from V and 1 from J, leaving 11 bases between them. In DNA form, the CDR3 reads TGTGCCAGCAGTCGTAATGGGGAAACTAATGAAAAACTGTTTTTT. It translates to CASSRNGETNEKLFF.

The DNA of the CDR3 is TGTGCCAGCAGTAAGGGACATCTCTGGAGTCAGCCCCAGCATTTT. Translating it yields CASSKGHLWSQPQHF. The chain carries TRBV12-3 or TRBV12-4 and TRBJ1-5, with a tentative D call TRBD1 (6 bases). V was clipped by 5 bases and J by 6 bases, with 17 bases between them. CDR3 length: 15 amino acids.

This sequence joins TRBV15 and TRBJ2-7; 7 bases agree with TRBD1. The junction had 8 bases not matched to a gene; V was cut back by 4 bases and J by 2 bases. This CDR3 is 15 amino acids long. The germline V gene has CDR1 LNHNV and CDR2 YYDKDF (reference sequence). CDR3 sequence reads: CATSIGTGQTYEQYF. DNA of the CDR3: TGTGCCACCAGCATAGGCACGGGACAGACCTACGAGCAGTACTTC.

A note on this clonotype: The conserved closing phenylalanine or tryptophan is absent in this CDR3, likely reflecting a read error. V is TRBV29-1 and J is TRBJ2-7, with D possibly matching TRBD1 (6 bases). The CDR3 consists of 12 residues. Per the germline V gene, CDR1 is SQVTM and CDR2 is ANQGSEA. This chain's CDR3 is CSARDTPYEQYL. The CDR3, as DNA: TGCAGCGCCCGGGACACCCCCTACGAACAGTACCTC.

Of note for this clonotype: Germline and junction disagree at one end, which may indicate a read error. The DNA for the CDR3 is TGCGCCAGCAGCTTAGAGGCGACGGGCCTAAATATCTTC. Its protein product is CASSLEATGLNIF. The chain is built from TRBV11-2 and TRBJ2-1; D remains unclear. Germline CDR1 reads SGHAT; CDR2 reads FQNNGV. This CDR3 is 13 amino acids long.

This clonotype was found a few times. The junction departs from germline at one end; a sequencing error may be responsible. The V call is TRBV28, the J call TRBJ1-4; D unclear. This CDR3 spans 13 amino acids. Germline loops: CDR1 MDHEN, CDR2 SYDVKM. CDR3 sequence (DNA): TGTGTCAGCAATCAGGCCGACCGACTGAAACTGTTTTTT. This gives the protein CVSNQADRLKLFF. Supplemented by reference TRBV28 and TRBJ1-4, the full variable domain reads DVKVTQSSRYLVKRTGEKVFLECVQDMDHENMFWYRQDPGLGLRLIYFSYDVKMKEKGDIPEGYSVSREKKERFSLILESASTNQTSMYLCVSNQADRLKLFFGSGTQLSVL.

This clonotype was observed a few times. A junction end diverges from the germline sequence, so it may reflect a read error. The chain recombines TRBV29-1 with TRBJ2-1; D not resolved. The germline V gene has CDR1 SQVTM and CDR2 ANQGSEA. CDR3 length: 14 residues. CDR3 in DNA: TGCAGCGTTGTAATCAACAGCGTTGGCAATGGGCAGTTCTTC. Translated: CSVVINSVGNGQFF.

Ten or more counts support this clonotype. The J gene is TRBJ2-5, the V gene TRBV12-3 or TRBV12-4; D gene ambiguous. V shed 2 bases and J shed 4 bases, with 8 bases lying between them. The CDR3 spans 13 residues. Written as DNA, the CDR3 is TGTGCCAGCAGTTTATCGCCTGGAGAGACCCAGTACTTC. Translating gives CASSLSPGETQYF.

The V and J genes are TRBV10-2 and TRBJ2-3; 11 positions match TRBD2. The V and J ends lost 0 bases and 11 bases, in that order; junction bases with no gene match: 16. From germline, CDR1 is WSHSY and CDR2 SAAADI. The CDR3 length is 18 residues. In DNA form, the CDR3 reads TGCGCCAGCAGTGAGTCAGGTCTAGCGGGAGGTGGAGCAAATATGCAGTATTTT. As protein: CASSESGLAGGGANMQYF.

As regards this clonotype: This may arise from a read error, as a much more abundant clone is one base away. This chain links TRBV7-9 with TRBJ2-7; D is possibly TRBD1 or TRBD2 (5 bases each). Trimming cost V 5 bases and J 7 bases, with 18 bases left between them. The CDR3 covers 14 residues. Germline assignment: CDR1 SEHNR and CDR2 FQNEAQ (reference sequence). CDR3: CASSPVGESPEQYF. The CDR3, as DNA: TGTGCCAGCAGCCCCGTAGGGGAGAGCCCAGAGCAGTACTTC. Based on the CDR3 plus reference TRBV7-9 and TRBJ2-7, the full variable domain is DTGVSQNPRHKITKRGQNVTFRCDPISEHNRLYWYRQTLGQGPEFLTYFQNEAQLEKSRLLSDRFSAERPKGSFSTLEIQRTEQGDSAMYLCASSPVGESPEQYFGPGTRLTVT.